A selection of T cell receptor beta chains follows, all from one sample in a study of STAT3 mutations in large granular lymphocyte leukemia. The data were produced by immunoSEQ multiplex PCR, yet TCRdb's version contains in-frame clones alone and is incomplete. Among around 10,000 clones, roughly 91% were seen once, and the ten largest hold about 35%. The sample consisted of peripheral blood mononuclear cells. The receptors here all came from a man aged 55 to 70 with T-cell large granular lymphocyte leukemia. Some clones in this sample may be carry-over from other donors' samples. Both conserved end residues are part of each CDR3. The D gene is left open where the match is weak. A row's size may be missing; if present it is once, few, many or a size class.

D: .
V: TRBV19
size: .
J: TRBJ2-3
DNA: TGTGCCAGTAGTATTAGTCCGGTAGATACGCAGTATTTT
CDR3: CASSISPVDTQYF

D: .
V: TRBV10-3
size: once
J: TRBJ2-7
DNA: TGTGCCATCAAACGGGACCGAGGATACGAGCAGTACTTC
CDR3: CAIKRDRGYEQYF

D: .
V: TRBV5-1
size: .
J: TRBJ2-5
DNA: TGCGCCAGCAGCTTGTTGGGAGCTGGGCAAGAGACCCAGTACTTC
CDR3: CASSLLGAGQETQYF

D: .
V: TRBV6-5
size: .
J: TRBJ2-3
DNA: TGTGCCAGCAGTATGAGGACGGCGGGAGATACGCAGTATTTT
CDR3: CASSMRTAGDTQYF

D: .
V: TRBV28
size: .
J: TRBJ2-1
DNA: TGTGCCAGCAGTTCCGGGCCCTCATGGAGGAATGAGCAGTTCTTC
CDR3: CASSSGPSWRNEQFF

D: TRBD2
V: TRBV7-9
size: .
J: TRBJ2-1
DNA: TGTGCCAGCAGCTCGACTAGCGGGAGGTGGGGTGAGCAGTTCTTC
CDR3: CASSSTSGRWGEQFF

D: .
V: TRBV5-1
size: .
J: TRBJ2-3
DNA: TGCGCCAGCAGCAACACAGATACGCAGTATTTT
CDR3: CASSNTDTQYF

D: .
V: TRBV27
size: .
J: TRBJ1-2
DNA: TGTGCCAGCGGACCTCCACAGGGCTTCTATGGCTACACCTTC
CDR3: CASGPPQGFYGYTF

D: .
V: TRBV6-5
size: .
J: TRBJ2-2
DNA: TGTGCCAGCAGTTACTCGCTGGGGAGGTCCGGGGAGCTGTTTTTT
CDR3: CASSYSLGRSGELFF

D: .
V: TRBV7-9
size: once
J: TRBJ1-4
DNA: TGTGCCAGCAGCCATTCAAACATCAACGAAAAACTGTTTTTT
CDR3: CASSHSNINEKLFF

D: .
V: TRBV11-3
size: .
J: TRBJ1-1
DNA: TGTGCCAGCAGCTTAGGGGATGTCACTGAAGCTTTCTTT
CDR3: CASSLGDVTEAFF

D: .
V: TRBV5-5
size: .
J: TRBJ2-2
DNA: TGTGCCAGCAGCCTGGGCGTCCCGGTACTGGCCGGGGAGCTGTTTTTT
CDR3: CASSLGVPVLAGELFF

D: TRBD1
V: TRBV5-6
size: .
J: TRBJ1-1
DNA: TGTGCCAGCAGCCGAACCCGACAGGGAGGCACTGAAGCTTTCTTT
CDR3: CASSRTRQGGTEAFF

D: .
V: TRBV27
size: .
J: TRBJ1-6
DNA: TGTGCCAGCAGTCCCTCATATGGTTCCTATAATTCACCCCTCCACTTT
CDR3: CASSPSYGSYNSPLHF

D: .
V: TRBV11-1
size: .
J: TRBJ2-7
DNA: TGTGCCAGCAGCTTAGTAGTCGGAGGTTACGAGCAGTACTTC
CDR3: CASSLVVGGYEQYF

D: TRBD2
V: TRBV7-8
size: .
J: TRBJ2-1
DNA: TGTGCCAGCAGCGCCCTAGCGGGGCCCAATGAGCAGTTCTTC
CDR3: CASSALAGPNEQFF

D: .
V: TRBV7-9
size: .
J: TRBJ1-5
DNA: TGTGCCAGCAGCTTAGCTTACAGGAATGCGCCCCAGCATTTT
CDR3: CASSLAYRNAPQHF

D: .
V: TRBV9
size: .
J: TRBJ2-7
DNA: TGTGCCAGCAGCGTAGGGGTAGGGCTGTACGAGCAGTACTTC
CDR3: CASSVGVGLYEQYF

D: TRBD2
V: TRBV18
size: .
J: TRBJ2-7
DNA: TGTGCCAGCTCACCTCAACCCGGGACTAGCGTCTACGAGCAGTACTTC
CDR3: CASSPQPGTSVYEQYF

D: .
V: TRBV25-1
size: .
J: TRBJ2-3
DNA: TGTGCCAGCGGCTACAGCACAGATACGCAGTATTTT
CDR3: CASGYSTDTQYF

D: TRBD1
V: TRBV19
size: .
J: TRBJ2-7
DNA: TGTGCCAGTAGTATCGGGGACAGCCGAATCTACGAGCAGTACTTC
CDR3: CASSIGDSRIYEQYF

D: TRBD2
V: TRBV4-1
size: .
J: TRBJ2-1
DNA: TGCGCCAGCAGCCAGAACGTACTTACTAGCGGGAGGAATGAGCAGTTCTTC
CDR3: CASSQNVLTSGRNEQFF